These 32 T cell receptor beta chains originate from one sample sequenced in a study of T-cell memory formation after mild COVID-19. TCRdb passed the 5' RACE reads through MiXCR, listing each CDR3 protein once. The table includes 250,000 to 350,000 distinct CDR3 sequences, less than 20% detected once. The sequencing sample was made of PBMCs or a T cell subset sorted from them (not recorded which). The receptors derive from a man aged 18 to 35 who had mild COVID-19 (a few samples of this study predate the infection). Cell type and time point are not known.

This chain joins TRBV7-8 and TRBJ1-1; TRBD1 might be the D (5 bases). The V and J ends lost 9 bases and 4 bases respectively, with 12 bases between them. This CDR3 has 12 amino acids. From germline, CDR1 is SGHVS and CDR2 FQNEAQ. CDR3 nucleotide sequence: TGTGCCAGTCGAGGGGTAGGCACTGAAGCTTTCTTT. Protein sequence: CASRGVGTEAFF. Variable domain in full (rest from reference TRBV7-8 and TRBJ1-1): GAGVSQSPRYKVAKRGQDVALRCDPISGHVSLFWYQQALGQGPEFLTYFQNEAQLDKSGLPSDRFFAERPEGSVSTLKIQRTQQEDSAVYLCASRGVGTEAFFGQGTRLTVV.

The chain couples TRBV7-2 to TRBJ2-5; 9 bases map to TRBD1. Looked up from germline, CDR1 is SGHTA and CDR2 is FQGNSA. V shed 6 bases, J shed 6 bases, and the junction held 8 bases outside the gene matches. The CDR3 is 14 amino acids. The CDR3 sequence: CASSPQGAGQTQYF. For the CDR3, the DNA is TGTGCCAGCAGTCCACAGGGGGCTGGGCAGACCCAGTACTTC.

Only a few counts were recorded for this clonotype. The V and J genes are TRBV24-1 and TRBJ2-5; tentative D call: TRBD2 (6 bases). The germline CDR1 and CDR2 sequences are KGHDR and SFDVKD. The V end was cut by 0 bases, the J end by 5 bases, with 15 bases between. The CDR3 runs to 16 residues. The CDR3 DNA follows: TGTGCCACCAGTGATTTGGTATTCGGGGGAGTGGAGACCCAGTACTTC. This gives the protein CATSDLVFGGVETQYF.

The chain joins TRBV19 to TRBJ1-1; no definite D call. The CDR3 contains 14 residues. Germline CDR1 reads LNHDA; CDR2 reads SQIVND (reference sequence). V lost 5 bases and J lost 2, with 12 bases in between. The CDR3 sequence: CASSSRPHNTEAFF. In DNA form, the CDR3 reads TGTGCCAGTAGTTCCAGACCACACAACACTGAAGCTTTCTTT.

This clonotype was detected once. The J gene is TRBJ1-5, the V gene TRBV6-1; D is undetermined. The ends were cut back, 1 base at V and 7 bases at J, with 11 bases in the middle. This CDR3 is built from 14 residues. Germline CDR1 is MNHNS and CDR2 is SASEGT. The CDR3 is CASSEVKGSQPQHF. The CDR3, as DNA: TGTGCCAGCAGTGAAGTGAAAGGCTCGCAGCCCCAGCATTTT.

In this sample, this clonotype turned up a few times. The chain has TRBV27 and TRBJ2-7, with unresolved D. Trimming removed 8 bases from V and 6 bases from J, with 11 bases in between. CDR3 size: 11 residues. Germline V lookup: CDR1 MNHEY, CDR2 SMNVEV (reference sequence). This CDR3 is CASAAGSEQYF. The CDR3 coding sequence is TGTGCCAGCGCTGCCGGCAGCGAGCAGTACTTC.

The rearrangement links TRBV7-2 to TRBJ2-3; D is ambiguous. CDR1 is SGHTA and CDR2 is FQGNSA in the germline V gene. V was pared by 7 bases and J by 4 bases, with 12 bases between. The CDR3 runs to 13 residues. The CDR3 spells CASTQVGADTQYF. CDR3 bases: TGTGCCAGCACCCAGGTTGGGGCAGATACGCAGTATTTT. Combining the CDR3 with reference TRBV7-2 and TRBJ2-3 gives the whole variable domain GAGVSQSPSNKVTEKGKDVELRCDPISGHTALYWYRQSLGQGLEFLIYFQGNSAPDKSGLPSDRFSAERTGGSVSTLTIQRTQQEDSAVYLCASTQVGADTQYFGPGTRLTVL.

The chain recombines TRBV6-2 or TRBV6-3 with TRBJ2-3; 9 positions agree with TRBD2. CDR1 and CDR2 from the germline V gene are MNHEY and SVGEGT. V dropped 5 bases and J dropped 7; count of bases not matched to a gene: 10. This CDR3 region has 15 residues. CDR3 loop: CASSGLAGARYTQYF. The CDR3, as DNA: TGTGCCAGCAGTGGGTTAGCGGGGGCTAGATATACGCAGTATTTT.

The gene calls are TRBV20-1 and TRBJ1-6; D might be TRBD1 (6 bases). V was trimmed by 6 bases and J by 7 bases, leaving 16 bases between them. This CDR3 contains 14 residues. The germline V gene encodes CDR1 DFQATT and CDR2 SNEGSKA (reference sequence). This chain's CDR3 is CSASEGGGNSPLHF. CDR3 DNA: TGCAGTGCATCCGAGGGGGGCGGAAATTCACCCCTCCACTTT.

The chain links TRBV20-1 to TRBJ2-1; 8 nucleotides line up with TRBD2. Losses at the gene ends were 6 bases for V and 3 bases for J; bases not matched to a gene: 10. CDR3 length equals 15 residues. Germline V gene data show CDR1 as DFQATT and CDR2 as SNEGSKA (reference sequence). CDR3 amino acids: CSAEPQRGYYNEQFF. CDR3 coding DNA: TGCAGTGCCGAGCCCCAGCGGGGGTACTACAATGAGCAGTTCTTC.

The CDR3: CAWSGQPGPQDYEQYF. CDR3 DNA: TGTGCCTGGAGCGGACAACCGGGCCCCCAGGACTACGAGCAGTACTTC. The chain links TRBV30 to TRBJ2-7; D perhaps matches TRBD1 (5 bases). Trimming shortened V by 3 bases and J by 3 bases, and 21 bases separated the two germline ends. This CDR3 has 16 residues. Germline V gives CDR1 GTSNPN, CDR2 SVGIG (reference sequence).

This clonotype was seen at least ten times. The genes are TRBV27 and TRBJ1-5; no clear D. CDR3 length: 14 amino acids. Germline V gene data show CDR1 as MNHEY and CDR2 as SMNVEV (reference sequence). V lost 6 bases to trimming and J lost 3 bases, with 12 bases between them. This chain's CDR3 is CASRATGFNQPQHF. The CDR3 DNA reads TGTGCCAGCAGAGCGACGGGCTTCAATCAGCCCCAGCATTTT.

This chain uses TRBV27 with TRBJ2-1; 9 bases match TRBD1. CDR1 and CDR2 from the germline V gene are MNHEY and SMNVEV (reference sequence). Trimming cost V 7 bases and J 9 bases; bases outside gene matches: 13. The length of the CDR3 is 15 residues. This CDR3 reads CASKSAGTGRGEQFF. As DNA, the CDR3 is TGTGCCAGCAAGTCGGCCGGGACAGGGCGGGGTGAGCAGTTCTTC.

J is TRBJ2-3 and V is TRBV28, with D perhaps matching TRBD1 or TRBD2 (5 bases each). Per germline, CDR1 MDHEN and CDR2 SYDVKM. The CDR3 loop spans 15 amino acids. Between the trimmed V and J ends, which lost 3 bases and 1 base, there was a span of 11 bases. Here the CDR3 reads CASSFGATGTDTQYF. In nucleotides, the CDR3 is TGTGCCAGCAGTTTCGGGGCGACGGGCACAGATACGCAGTATTTT.

This clonotype was recorded a few times. The V gene is TRBV3-1, the J gene TRBJ1-1; 8 bases fit TRBD1. Looked up from germline, CDR1 is LGHDT and CDR2 is YNNKEL (reference sequence). With 1 base clipped from V and 5 bases from J, the junction kept 3 bases outside the gene matches. The CDR3 is 14 amino acids. The CDR3 DNA sequence: TGTGCCAGCAGCCAAGCAGGGGGCTCAACTGAAGCTTTCTTT. Protein sequence: CASSQAGGSTEAFF.

The chain links TRBV7-2 to TRBJ2-2; the D call may be TRBD1 or TRBD2 (5 bases each). This CDR3 region has 15 residues. The germline CDR1 and CDR2 sequences are SGHTA and FQGNSA. Trimming cost V 5 bases and J 2 bases, with 12 bases left between them. DNA for the CDR3: TGTGCCAGCAGCCGCCGGGACGGAAACACCGGGGAGCTGTTTTTT. Translation gives CASSRRDGNTGELFF. Full variable domain (remainder filled in from reference TRBV7-2 and TRBJ2-2): GAGVSQSPSNKVTEKGKDVELRCDPISGHTALYWYRQSLGQGLEFLIYFQGNSAPDKSGLPSDRFSAERTGGSVSTLTIQRTQQEDSAVYLCASSRRDGNTGELFFGEGSRLTVL.

This clonotype occurred once. The chain recombines TRBV7-9 with TRBJ1-4; D remains ambiguous. Deletions cut 2 bases from V and 5 bases from J, with 12 bases between. The CDR3 extends over 15 amino acids. The germline V gene has CDR1 SEHNR and CDR2 FQNEAQ (reference sequence). As DNA, the CDR3 is TGTGCCAGCAGCTTAAAACGAGGGCAAAATGAAAAACTGTTTTTT. This translates into CASSLKRGQNEKLFF.

This clonotype was counted a few times. The V and J genes are TRBV14 and TRBJ2-1; D call uncertain. The germline V gene has CDR1 SGHDN and CDR2 FVKESK. The CDR3 has 16 amino acids. Trimming removed 2 bases at V and 0 bases at J, with 11 bases between. DNA of the CDR3: TGTGCCAGCAGCCAAATGACGGCCAGCTCCTACAATGAGCAGTTCTTC. This translates into CASSQMTASSYNEQFF.

The sample holds many counts of this clonotype. J is TRBJ2-3 and V is TRBV20-1; 9 bases align to TRBD2. Germline trimming cut 4 bases from V and 4 bases from J; bases unmatched to any gene: 9. This CDR3 is 15 amino acids long. Germline loops: CDR1 DFQATT, CDR2 SNEGSKA (reference sequence). DNA for the CDR3: TGCAGTGCTAAAATGGGCGGGGGGGCATCAGATACGCAGTATTTT. Its protein product is CSAKMGGGASDTQYF.

The genes are TRBV12-3 or TRBV12-4 and TRBJ2-3, with D possibly matching TRBD2 (7 bases). Trimming pared 6 bases from V and 1 base from J, leaving 17 bases between. This CDR3 comprises 16 residues. The CDR3 DNA follows: TGTGCCAGCAGCCCTCGGGGGGCAGCGGGCACAGATACGCAGTATTTT. Its protein is CASSPRGAAGTDTQYF.

The chain uses TRBV5-1 and TRBJ2-1, with 8 bases aligning to TRBD2. Germline loops: CDR1 SGHRS, CDR2 YFSETQ. V lost 0 bases, J lost 2 bases, and 7 bases stayed unmatched. This CDR3 is 17 amino acids long. The CDR3 coding sequence is TGCGCCAGCAGCTTGGGGGTCGGCGGGGGGACCTACAATGAGCAGTTCTTC. Translated, it gives CASSLGVGGGTYNEQFF. Looking up the rest from reference TRBV5-1 and TRBJ2-1 gives the full variable domain: KAGVTQTPRYLIKTRGQQVTLSCSPISGHRSVSWYQQTPGQGLQFLFEYFSETQRNKGNFPGRFSGRQFSNSRSEMNVSTLELGDSALYLCASSLGVGGGTYNEQFFGPGTRLTVL.

The chain links TRBV20-1 to TRBJ2-5; D is perhaps TRBD1 or TRBD2 (6 bases each). The CDR3 contains 13 residues. V shed 7 bases and J shed 1 base, with 13 bases lying between them. Germline loops: CDR1 DFQATT, CDR2 SNEGSKA (reference sequence). CDR3 sequence reads: CSGEGGLQETQYF. In DNA, the CDR3 is TGCAGTGGTGAGGGGGGACTCCAAGAGACCCAGTACTTC.

The rearrangement links TRBV9 to TRBJ2-7, with TRBD1 matching over 11 bases. J lost 0 bases, V lost 3 bases, and 2 bases had no gene match. The CDR3 is 15 amino acids. Per the germline V gene, CDR1 is SGDLS and CDR2 is YYNGEE. CDR3 region: CASSGTGGSSYEQYF. The CDR3, as DNA: TGTGCCAGCAGCGGGACAGGGGGCTCCTCCTACGAGCAGTACTTC.

The rearrangement uses TRBV6-2 or TRBV6-3 and TRBJ2-2, with TRBD1 matching 7 bases. Germline assignment: CDR1 MNHEY and CDR2 SVGEGT. There are 16 residues in the CDR3. J was trimmed by 5 bases and V by 2 bases; bases with no gene match: 8. The CDR3 region is CASSYLEQGITGELFF. The CDR3 nucleotides read TGTGCCAGCAGTTACCTCGAACAGGGGATTACCGGGGAGCTGTTTTTT.

This clonotype was recorded at least ten times. This chain connects TRBV5-1 to TRBJ2-1; 9 nucleotides align to TRBD1. V dropped 3 bases and J dropped 6; count of bases not matched to a gene: 7. The CDR3 loop spans 15 amino acids. CDR1 is SGHRS, CDR2 YFSETQ, per germline. The CDR3 nucleotides read TGCGCCAGCAGCTCCCCGGGACAGGGAGGCAATGAGCAGTTCTTC. This codes for CASSSPGQGGNEQFF.

The rearrangement links TRBV7-3 to TRBJ2-7; D not resolved. V shed 5 bases and J shed 2 bases, with 19 bases lying between them. This CDR3 region has 16 residues. Germline V lookup: CDR1 SGHTA, CDR2 FQGTGA. CDR3 sequence reads: CASSLNRRITTYEQYV. The DNA of the CDR3 is TGTGCCAGCAGCCTTAATCGAAGAATAACTACCTACGAGCAGTACGTC.

This clonotype was counted between two and nine times. The chain recombines TRBV4-1 with TRBJ2-5, with 12 bases matching TRBD1. The CDR3 spans 17 residues. V gave up 4 bases and J gave up 3 bases; unmatched junction bases: 9. Germline V gene lookup returns CDR1 MGHRA and CDR2 YSYEKL. DNA for the CDR3: TGCGCCAGCAGCCGACCTGCCGGGACAGGGGGCGAAGAGACCCAGTACTTC. It encodes CASSRPAGTGGEETQYF.

This clonotype occurred a few times. J is TRBJ1-2 and V is TRBV3-1, with TRBD1 as a possible D gene (6 bases). Trimming stripped 2 bases from V and 8 bases from J, with 12 bases between. Germline values: CDR1 LGHDT, CDR2 YNNKEL (reference sequence). The CDR3 is 13 amino acids. The CDR3 region is CASSQTTGSGYTF. The CDR3 nucleotides are TGTGCCAGCAGCCAAACAACAGGGAGCGGCTACACCTTC.

A few counts support this clonotype. The rearrangement joins TRBV6-5 to TRBJ2-3; maybe TRBD1 (5 bases). Germline V gives CDR1 MNHEY, CDR2 SVGAGI. This CDR3 spans 13 amino acids. Between the trimmed V and J ends, which lost 2 bases and 2 bases, there was a span of 5 bases. The CDR3 sequence is CASSYGHTDTQYF. For the CDR3, the DNA is TGTGCCAGCAGTTACGGACACACAGATACGCAGTATTTT.

The V call is TRBV4-2, the J call TRBJ2-7; a possible D gene is TRBD1 (6 bases). Germline V gives CDR1 LGHNA, CDR2 YNFKEQ. With 0 bases removed from V and 4 bases from J, the gap between germline ends came to 13 bases. This CDR3 has 15 residues. The CDR3 DNA is TGTGCCAGCAGCCAAGATATAACAGGGCCTTACGAGCAGTACGTC. It translates to CASSQDITGPYEQYV.

This clonotype was detected only a few times. The rearrangement joins TRBV5-1 to TRBJ1-1, with 7 bases matching TRBD1. The CDR3 has 17 amino acids. The germline gives CDR1 SGHRS, CDR2 YFSETQ. Unmatched junction bases numbered 14, after V lost 4 bases and J lost 2 bases. The CDR3 sequence: CASSPPRFGQVNTEAFF. As DNA, the CDR3 is TGCGCCAGCAGCCCGCCGCGATTTGGACAGGTAAACACTGAAGCTTTCTTT.

This clonotype was detected only a few times. V is TRBV9 and J is TRBJ2-2; D not certain. In germline, CDR1 is SGDLS, CDR2 YYNGEE. This CDR3 is 15 amino acids long. Trimming took 4 bases from V and 1 from J, leaving 11 bases between them. Here the CDR3 reads CASSRRAENTGELFF. The CDR3 region has the DNA TGTGCCAGCAGCAGAAGGGCAGAGAACACCGGGGAGCTGTTTTTT.